The rows below give T cell receptor beta chains drawn from one sample of a study of CD8 T cells in Susac syndrome. From the immunoSEQ multiplex PCR reads, TCRdb called clonotypes with MiXCR, one entry per CDR3 protein. The sample records roughly 80,000 distinct CDR3 sequences, over 90% being singletons. Specimen: CD8+ T cells from PBMCs. The origin of the receptors is a human donor in good health. CDR3s include the opening cysteine and the closing phenylalanine or tryptophan. Each record gives: clone size, V gene, D gene, J gene, CDR3 DNA, CDR3 protein. A D gene is named only where the DNA matches it firmly. For some rows the clone size is stated as once, few or many, or as a class when expanded; others skip it.

abundance: .
v_gene: TRBV9
d_gene: .
j_gene: TRBJ2-3
CDR3nt: TGTGCCAGCAGCGTAGGGGACACAGATACGCAGTATTTT
CDR3aa: CASSVGDTDTQYF

abundance: .
v_gene: TRBV2
d_gene: .
j_gene: TRBJ2-7
CDR3nt: TGTGCCAGCATAGCGAACCACGAGCAGTACTTC
CDR3aa: CASIANHEQYF

abundance: .
v_gene: TRBV5-1
d_gene: .
j_gene: TRBJ2-7
CDR3nt: TGCGCCAGCAGCTTGGCCAAGGGTGGGTACGAGCAGTACTTC
CDR3aa: CASSLAKGGYEQYF

abundance: .
v_gene: TRBV5-1
d_gene: .
j_gene: TRBJ2-5
CDR3nt: TGCGCCAGCAGCTTAATGGGGTCAGGAGAGACCCAGTACTTC
CDR3aa: CASSLMGSGETQYF

abundance: once
v_gene: TRBV14
d_gene: .
j_gene: TRBJ2-2
CDR3nt: TGTGCCAGCAGCCAAGCTCCCGCTTTCGGGGAGCTGTTTTTT
CDR3aa: CASSQAPAFGELFF

abundance: .
v_gene: TRBV4-3
d_gene: TRBD1
j_gene: TRBJ2-2
CDR3nt: TGCGCCAGCAGCCCGAGGGGGACAGGGAGCCCCGGGGAGCTGTTTTTT
CDR3aa: CASSPRGTGSPGELFF

abundance: few
v_gene: TRBV5-1
d_gene: .
j_gene: TRBJ2-2
CDR3nt: TGCGCCAGCAGCTTGGAGTGGGTGCGCGGGGAGCTGTTTTTT
CDR3aa: CASSLEWVRGELFF

abundance: .
v_gene: TRBV28
d_gene: .
j_gene: TRBJ2-4
CDR3nt: TGTGCCAGCAGTTTCTTCGGGACGGGCCAAAACATTCAGTACTTC
CDR3aa: CASSFFGTGQNIQYF

abundance: .
v_gene: TRBV20-1
d_gene: TRBD1
j_gene: TRBJ1-5
CDR3nt: TGCAGTGCTAGACTGACAGGGAATAGCAATCAGCCCCAGCATTTT
CDR3aa: CSARLTGNSNQPQHF

abundance: once
v_gene: TRBV5-1
d_gene: .
j_gene: TRBJ1-1
CDR3nt: TGCGCCAGCAGCTTGTTCGGGGCTGATGAAGCTTTCTTT
CDR3aa: CASSLFGADEAFF

abundance: .
v_gene: TRBV11-2
d_gene: .
j_gene: TRBJ2-1
CDR3nt: TGTGCCAGCAGCGGTACAGGGATTACCTACAATGAGCAGTTCTTC
CDR3aa: CASSGTGITYNEQFF

abundance: .
v_gene: TRBV12-3/TRBV12-4
d_gene: .
j_gene: TRBJ2-1
CDR3nt: TGTGCCAGCAGTTTGAGCGGGCGGCCCTACAATGAGCAGTTCTTC
CDR3aa: CASSLSGRPYNEQFF

abundance: .
v_gene: TRBV13
d_gene: .
j_gene: TRBJ1-5
CDR3nt: TGTGCCAGCAGCTTATGGGGTCAGCCCCAGCATTTT
CDR3aa: CASSLWGQPQHF

abundance: .
v_gene: TRBV20-1
d_gene: TRBD1
j_gene: TRBJ1-6
CDR3nt: TGCAGTGCTTGGGACAGGGGTGTCTATAATTCACCCCTCCACTTT
CDR3aa: CSAWDRGVYNSPLHF

abundance: .
v_gene: TRBV7-2
d_gene: .
j_gene: TRBJ2-3
CDR3nt: TGTGCCAGCAGCCAAGGGGGGATCCCAGATACGCAGTATTTT
CDR3aa: CASSQGGIPDTQYF

abundance: .
v_gene: TRBV27
d_gene: .
j_gene: TRBJ2-5
CDR3nt: TGTGCCAGCAGTTTGCATCTGAGGGAGACCCAGTACTTC
CDR3aa: CASSLHLRETQYF

abundance: .
v_gene: TRBV27
d_gene: .
j_gene: TRBJ1-5
CDR3nt: TGTGCCAGCAGCCCCCAGGTAGGGGGCAATCAGCCCCAGCATTTT
CDR3aa: CASSPQVGGNQPQHF

abundance: .
v_gene: TRBV18
d_gene: .
j_gene: TRBJ2-1
CDR3nt: TGTGCCAGCTCACCTTATGACTCAAACTCCTACAATGAGCAGTTCTTC
CDR3aa: CASSPYDSNSYNEQFF

abundance: .
v_gene: TRBV25-1
d_gene: .
j_gene: TRBJ1-1
CDR3nt: TGTGCCAGCAGTCGGGGGGGAGGCACTGAAGCTTTCTTT
CDR3aa: CASSRGGGTEAFF

abundance: once
v_gene: TRBV10-1
d_gene: .
j_gene: TRBJ2-1
CDR3nt: TGCGCCAGCAGTGTTAACAGGAGAGAGCAGTTCTTC
CDR3aa: CASSVNRREQFF

abundance: .
v_gene: TRBV27
d_gene: .
j_gene: TRBJ1-5
CDR3nt: TGTGCCAGCAGTGCTGACCGGGATCAGCCCCAGCATTTT
CDR3aa: CASSADRDQPQHF

abundance: .
v_gene: TRBV12-3/TRBV12-4
d_gene: .
j_gene: TRBJ1-1
CDR3nt: TGTGCCAGCAGTTTCAGCCCAATGAACACTGAAGCTTTCTTT
CDR3aa: CASSFSPMNTEAFF

abundance: .
v_gene: TRBV5-6
d_gene: TRBD1
j_gene: TRBJ2-2
CDR3nt: TGTGCCACCACTTATACCGGGACAGTCAACACCGGGGAGCTGTTTTTT
CDR3aa: CATTYTGTVNTGELFF